This is a list of T cell receptor beta chains from one sample in a study of graft-versus-host responses after intestinal transplantation. The antigens these receptors bind are not known. Generated by immunoSEQ multiplex PCR, the TCRdb table keeps only in-frame clones and is missing some. The repertoire holds 85,000 to 110,000 clones, with 93% as singletons. This specimen was unstimulated CD8+ T cells sorted from spleen or lymph node cells, taken before intestinal transplant. The receptors stem from a human donor who received an intestinal transplant. The CDR3 runs from the conserved cysteine through the conserved F or W. A D gene is named only where the DNA matches it firmly. A clone size is listed for some rows: how often the clone was seen (once, few, many), or a class if it is expanded.

TRBV14	NA	TRBJ2-7	NA	TGTGCCAGCAGCCAAATCCTGGGCGGCGAGCAGTACTTC	CASSQILGGEQYF
TRBV5-5	NA	TRBJ1-2	NA	TGTGCCAGCAGCCTGGCACAGGAGACCCCATATGGCTACACCTTC	CASSLAQETPYGYTF
TRBV27	NA	TRBJ1-2	NA	TGTGCCAGCAGTTGGTTTTATGGCTACACCTTC	CASSWFYGYTF
TRBV2	TRBD2	TRBJ2-3	NA	TGTGCCAGAAGGACTAGCGGGGGGGATACAGATACGCAGTATTTT	CARRTSGGDTDTQYF
TRBV9	NA	TRBJ1-5	NA	TGTGCCAGCAGCGTAGATCCGGGGACGGGTCAGCCCCAGCATTTT	CASSVDPGTGQPQHF
TRBV4-1	NA	TRBJ1-6	NA	TGCGCCAGCAGCCCCACCGCTTATAATTCACCCCTCCACTTT	CASSPTAYNSPLHF
TRBV7-8	NA	TRBJ2-3	NA	TGTGCCAGCAGCGATAGCACAGATACGCAGTATTTT	CASSDSTDTQYF
TRBV11-2	NA	TRBJ1-1	NA	TGTGCCAGCAGCTTAGAAGGGGGACACACTGAAGCTTTCTTT	CASSLEGGHTEAFF
TRBV18	TRBD1	TRBJ2-1	once	TGTGCCAGCTCACCTCCTATGGACAGGGCGATGAATGAGCAGTTCTTC	CASSPPMDRAMNEQFF
TRBV4-2	TRBD2	TRBJ2-1	NA	TGTGCCAGCAGCCATCCCGGCGGGGGGGCGAGCGATGAGCAGTTCTTC	CASSHPGGGASDEQFF
TRBV10-2	TRBD1	TRBJ1-2	NA	TGCGCCAGCAGTCAGGACAGGACGTCCTTCTATGGCTACACCTTC	CASSQDRTSFYGYTF